This T cell receptor beta chain was captured by sequencing in a study of T cells in Graves' hyperthyroidism and ophthalmopathy (dated 2019 in TCRdb). Study-wide context: Peripheral blood samples were taken at the time of initial diagnosis, prior to any treatment. TCR V-J signatures able to tell the groups apart were searched for in a discovery cohort of approximately 95 patients, of whom about 40 had Graves' ophthalmopathy and roughly 57 had stable Graves' hyperthyroidism. Prospective prediction of ophthalmopathy was tested in an independent validation cohort of some 19 hyperthyroidism patients and some 17 patients who later progressed to ophthalmopathy. For training and testing, the roughly 97 patients in the discovery cohort were randomly divided in a 7:3 ratio. Thyroid tissue and blood T-cell repertoires from more than five Graves' hyperthyroidism patients were also compared in the study. After sampling, hyperthyroidism patients received methimazole starting at 30 mg daily, and ophthalmopathy patients received high-dose intravenous methylprednisolone. TCR Vbeta CDR3 sequencing of 120 to 150 peripheral blood samples (roughly 41 ophthalmopathy, roughly 74 hyperthyroidism and around 17 progressor patients) is reported in the paper.

Hyperthyroidism patients were newly diagnosed, with disease duration under 2 months, and aged 18 to 65 years. The study excluded patients with uncontrolled infections, other autoimmune diseases, pregnancy or lactation. Diagnoses relied on clinical symptoms, serum thyroxine and TRAb, thyroid ultrasound and orbital computed tomography. For progressor patients, blood was drawn at the first diagnosis of hyperthyroidism, before any ophthalmopathy symptoms had appeared. Ficoll-Paque density gradient centrifugation was used to isolate PBMCs from approximately 10 ml of fresh peripheral blood. Progressor patients were first diagnosed with Graves' hyperthyroidism and then developed ophthalmopathy during follow-up. Trizol reagent was used to extract total RNA, and RNA quality was then checked on an Agilent 2100 Bioanalyzer. Amplification of TCR beta CDR3 regions was carried out from RNA transcripts. The first round of RT-PCR for the TCR CDR3 was performed with the HTBI primer set and the Qiagen OneStep RT-PCR kit. The libraries were constructed in a second round of multiplex PCR and then size-selected and purified. Sequencing of the libraries was done on an Illumina HiSeq2000 using paired-end 100 bp reads. The authors' pipeline ran thus. Raw data were processed with SOAPnuke, discarding reads with adapters, uncalled bases, mean Phred below 15, or no exact constant-primer or identifier match. COPE v1.2.5 was used to merge the high-quality paired reads, and each unique nucleotide sequence was defined as a clonotype. MiTCR v1.1 was used to align the clonotypes against IMGT TRBV, TRBD and TRBJ reference segments. The analysis was restricted to V-J combinations with a frequency above 0.0001, which together covered 99% to 99.2% of the repertoires. A TCS score was defined as the ratio between F50 (clonal expansion) and ExV (chaos), using BLOSUM62-based TCRdist between CDR3 peptides within each V-J. Welch's t-statistics and random forest reduced fewer than 600 V-J features to 10 to 15, which were used in a naive Bayes classifier (R e1071). TCRdb's own reprocessing of the public reads used fastp at Q25 and MiXCR and kept productive beta chains. Rows matching on CDR3 protein sequence are summarized as one entry with the most common DNA and genes. The V and J calls shown here were made by TCRdb, not taken from the authors' results. Recorded for this sample are 150,000 to 200,000 distinct CDR3 sequences; about 9.4% of them occurred a single time. The top ten constitute over 20% of the sample.

Broad study findings and their caveats: In validation, the model predicted progression to ophthalmopathy with just under 71% sensitivity and less than 80% specificity, a median of 6.5 months before onset. Ophthalmopathy was separated from stable hyperthyroidism by a 13 V-J signature model, with about 86% sensitivity and around 81% specificity obtained in cross-validation and 80%/75% obtained in testing. Sample size was not statistically predetermined, and blinding of investigators to group allocation was not performed. Most expanded thyroid clonotypes (frequency above 0.001) were also detected in blood, a finding suggesting that blood repertoires may reflect thyroid immune responses.

CDR1 and CDR2, looked up from the germline V gene, are SNHLY and FYNNEI. Reading from cysteine to phenylalanine, the CDR3 counts 19 amino acids. Of all the DNA, just the CDR3 is kept, 57 bases in frame from base 1. V is shortened by 2 bases, J by 4 bases, and the region joining them spans 26 bases. In regard to this clonotype: The clone's antigen remains unknown. No clone much larger than this one lies a single base away; base qualities are absent.

Material: blood. The rearrangement combines TRBV2 with TRBJ2-5; TRBD2 is perhaps the D gene, given 6 matching bases. This receptor was identified in a young woman with Graves' hyperthyroidism that later progressed to Graves' ophthalmopathy. The CDR3 protein sequence reads: CASSENLLVGNGGRETQYF. The nucleotide sequence is given as TGTGCCAGCAGTGAAAATCTTCTGGTCGGTAACGGGGGAAGAGAGACCCAGTACTTC.